The 15 T cell receptor beta chains below were found in one sample sequenced in a study of T cell repertoires in cytomegalovirus infection. TCRdb reanalysed the reads using MiXCR and keeps one entry per CDR3 protein. The table includes 230,000 or so distinct CDR3 sequences, about a sixth detected once. What was sequenced was CD8+ T cells from PBMCs. The receptor source for this set is a human donor in good health (CMV status not recorded). Some clones in this sample may be carry-over from other donors' samples.

The rearrangement uses TRBV10-3 and TRBJ2-5; tentatively, D is TRBD1 or TRBD2 (6 bases each). Per the germline V gene, CDR1 is ENHRY and CDR2 is SYGVKD. Trimming pared 3 bases from V and 10 bases from J, leaving 24 bases between. This CDR3 comprises 16 residues. CDR3 DNA sequence: TGTGCCATCAGTGAAACTGGAGGGGGACCAATTGAAGACCAGTACTTC. It is translated as CAISETGGGPIEDQYF.

This clonotype has a count of ten or more. This chain joins TRBV7-2 and TRBJ2-1; no clear D gene. Trimming removed 4 bases from V and 8 bases from J, with 12 bases in between. The CDR3 runs to 13 residues. Germline values: CDR1 SGHTA, CDR2 FQGNSA. CDR3 DNA: TGTGCCAGCAGCTCGATAGGCGACTATGAGCAGTTCTTC. Translating gives CASSSIGDYEQFF.

The sample holds many counts of this clonotype. The V and J genes are TRBV15 and TRBJ2-6; TRBD1 aligns across 7 bases. V lost 3 bases and J lost 0; bases outside the gene matches: 8. CDR1 and CDR2 (germline): LNHNV, YYDKDF (reference sequence). This CDR3 region has 18 residues. CDR3 residues: CATSSWTGATSGANVLTF. Here the CDR3 DNA reads TGTGCCACCAGCAGTTGGACAGGTGCCACCTCTGGGGCCAACGTCCTGACTTTC.

The rearrangement links TRBV11-1 to TRBJ2-2; possible D gene TRBD2, 5 bases. Trimming took 1 base from V and 2 from J, leaving 8 bases between them. This CDR3 spans 15 amino acids. Germline lookup yields CDR1 SGHAT and CDR2 FQDESV (reference sequence). The CDR3 DNA follows: TGTGCCAGCAGCTTAGAACTAGACAACACCGGGGAGCTGTTTTTT. It is translated as CASSLELDNTGELFF.

This clonotype was counted at least ten times. This chain joins TRBV27 and TRBJ1-2; D is undetermined. Trimming cost V 2 bases and J 0 bases, with 4 bases left between them. This CDR3 comprises 13 residues. Germline values: CDR1 MNHEY, CDR2 SMNVEV (reference sequence). CDR3 nucleotides: TGTGCCAGCAGTTTAGGCGCTAACTATGGCTACACCTTC. It codes for CASSLGANYGYTF.

This clonotype has a count of ten or more. The V call is TRBV4-3, the J call TRBJ1-1, with 12 bases matching TRBD1. This CDR3 is built from 16 residues. Germline V CDR1 and CDR2: LGHNA, YSLEER. Trimming removed 4 bases from V and 1 base from J; junction bases left unmatched: 4. As DNA, the CDR3 is TGCGCCAGCAGCCCTGGGACAGGGGGCCCGAACACTGAAGCTTTCTTT. Translated, it gives CASSPGTGGPNTEAFF.

In its sample, this clonotype was seen many times. This chain uses TRBV9 with TRBJ2-3; D is unresolved. CDR1 and CDR2 (germline): SGDLS, YYNGEE. Trimming pared 3 bases from V and 0 bases from J, leaving 8 bases between. The CDR3 sequence is 14 residues long. This chain's CDR3 is CASSADGSTDTQYF. The CDR3, as DNA: TGTGCCAGCAGCGCGGACGGTAGCACAGATACGCAGTATTTT. Full variable domain (rest looked up from reference TRBV9 and TRBJ2-3): DSGVTQTPKHLITATGQRVTLRCSPRSGDLSVYWYQQSLDQGLQFLIQYYNGEERAKGNILERFSAQQFPDLHSELNLSSLELGDSALYFCASSADGSTDTQYFGPGTRLTVL.

This clonotype was counted between two and nine times. The chain links TRBV7-9 to TRBJ2-7; a weak D match, TRBD1 (5 bases). The CDR3 runs 12 residues. Trimming pared 5 bases from V and 10 bases from J, leaving 15 bases between. Germline CDR1 SEHNR, CDR2 FQNEAQ (reference sequence). CDR3 amino acids: CASSPTDANQYF. CDR3 DNA sequence: TGTGCCAGCAGCCCGACAGACGCAAATCAGTACTTC.

A few counts support this clonotype. V is TRBV2 and J is TRBJ2-6; the D is unclear. The CDR3 extends over 15 amino acids. V lost 6 bases and J 0 bases, leaving 9 bases between the germline ends. Germline assignment: CDR1 SNHLY and CDR2 FYNNEI. The CDR3 region has the DNA TGTGCCAGCAGCCGGCCGGTCTCTGGGGCCAACGTCCTGACTTTC. This encodes CASSRPVSGANVLTF.

CDR3 in amino acids: CATSTNGQANEKLFF. In DNA form, the CDR3 reads TGTGCCACCAGCACCAACGGACAGGCAAATGAAAAACTGTTTTTT. The genes are TRBV15 and TRBJ1-4, with 7 bases lining up with TRBD1. CDR1 LNHNV and CDR2 YYDKDF come from the germline V gene (reference sequence). V dropped 4 bases and J dropped 5; count of bases not matched to a gene: 7. The CDR3 runs 15 residues.

The J gene is TRBJ1-2, the V gene TRBV7-6; D is unclear. This CDR3 has 13 residues. V was shortened by 1 base and J by 8 bases, with 11 bases between the two germline ends. Germline CDR1 reads SGHVS; CDR2 reads FNYEAQ. The CDR3 bases are TGTGCCAGCAGCTTAGGGAGTCGGGGAGGCTACACCTTC. Protein product: CASSLGSRGGYTF.

V gene TRBV6-2 or TRBV6-3 combines with J gene TRBJ1-2, with TRBD1 matching over 8 bases. CDR3 length: 16 residues. V lost 6 bases to trimming and J lost 0 bases; unmatched junction nucleotides: 9. CDR1 and CDR2 from the germline V gene are MNHEY and SVGEGT. The CDR3, as DNA: TGTGCCAGCAGCCCCCGGGCGACAGGGGCTAACTATGGCTACACCTTC. It translates to CASSPRATGANYGYTF.

This clonotype was picked up many times. V usage is TRBV2 and J usage is TRBJ2-3; D is tentatively TRBD1 or TRBD2 (5 bases each). Germline-derived CDR1 and CDR2 are SNHLY and FYNNEI. Trimming removed 4 bases at V and 2 bases at J, with 7 bases between. The CDR3 runs 13 residues. DNA for the CDR3: TGTGCCAGCAGTGGAGGGGCCACAGATACGCAGTATTTT. Amino acid sequence: CASSGGATDTQYF.

J is TRBJ2-7 and V is TRBV6-5; the D gene is possibly TRBD2 (6 bases). This CDR3 region has 13 residues. Germline assignment: CDR1 MNHEY and CDR2 SVGAGI. V gave up 6 bases and J gave up 1 base, with 10 bases separating them. This CDR3 is CASRRGESYEQYF. CDR3 nucleotides: TGTGCCAGCAGGCGGGGTGAATCCTACGAGCAGTACTTC.

This clonotype was detected ten times or more. CDR3 amino acids: CASSLDGSPGSGANVLTF. CDR3 nucleotide sequence: TGTGCCAGCAGCTTAGATGGGAGCCCCGGCTCTGGGGCCAACGTCCTGACTTTC. The J gene is TRBJ2-6, the V gene TRBV7-6; perhaps TRBD2 as D (5 bases). The germline V gene has CDR1 SGHVS and CDR2 FNYEAQ. With 1 base removed from V and 0 bases from J, the gap between germline ends came to 13 bases. The CDR3 loop spans 18 amino acids. The complete variable domain, with remaining parts taken from reference TRBV7-6 and TRBJ2-6, reads GAGVSQSPRYKVTKRGQDVALRCDPISGHVSLYWYRQALGQGPEFLTYFNYEAQQDKSGLPNDRFSAERPEGSISTLTIQRTEQRDSAMYRCASSLDGSPGSGANVLTFGAGSRLTVL.